These 5 T cell receptor beta chains were all obtained from the same sample, sequenced in a study of cytomegalovirus exposure and HLA in healthy donors. A multiplex PCR was run with 60 Vbeta primers and 13 Jbeta primers. The table came from immunoSEQ multiplex PCR; TCRdb's copy has only in-frame clones and leaves some out. In the table there are a few hundred thousand clones, around 90% of which are singletons. The sample consisted of PBMCs. The receptor set was obtained from a girl aged 2 to 10 in good health and CMV-seronegative.

The chain recombines TRBV5-1 with TRBJ2-3, with D maybe TRBD2 (6 bases). From germline, CDR1 is SGHRS and CDR2 YFSETQ. The germline V and J ends were trimmed by 4 bases and 2 bases, with 17 bases remaining between them. This CDR3 spans 16 amino acids. The CDR3 nucleotides are TGCGCCAGCAGCCTTGCCGGGACTCTTACCACAGATACGCAGTATTTT. Amino acid sequence: CASSLAGTLTTDTQYF.

The rearrangement joins TRBV11-3 to TRBJ1-1; TRBD1 might be the D (5 bases). The V end lost 4 bases, the J end lost 3 bases, and 12 bases lay between the germline ends. The CDR3 length is 14 residues. CDR1 and CDR2 from the germline V gene are SGHNT and YENEEA. For the CDR3, the DNA is TGTGCCAGCAGCTCAGGTGGGGGGGACACTGAAGCTTTCTTT. It translates to CASSSGGGDTEAFF.

V gene TRBV30 combines with J gene TRBJ2-3; D possibly corresponds to TRBD1 (5 bases). This CDR3 region has 16 residues. The V gene's germline CDR1 is GTSNPN and CDR2 SVGIG (reference sequence). Trimming removed 0 bases from V and 2 bases from J, with 15 bases in between. The CDR3 DNA is TGTGCCTGGAGTGTCGGTGACAGTCGAGACACAGATACGCAGTATTTT. This encodes CAWSVGDSRDTDTQYF. Drawing the rest from reference TRBV30 and TRBJ2-3, the complete variable domain is SQTIHQWPATLVQPVGSPLSLECTVEGTSNPNLYWYRQAAGRGLQLLFYSVGIGQISSEVPQNLSASRPQDRQFILSSKKLLLSDSGFYLCAWSVGDSRDTDTQYFGPGTRLTVL.

V and J are TRBV6-5 and TRBJ1-2; 8 bases map to TRBD1. The CDR3 is made up of 14 amino acids. CDR1 is MNHEY and CDR2 is SVGAGI in the germline V gene. Germline trimming cut 6 bases from V and 2 bases from J; bases unmatched to any gene: 5. CDR3 in amino acids: CASRRQGSNYGYTF. As DNA, the CDR3 is TGTGCCAGCAGGAGACAGGGGTCGAACTATGGCTACACCTTC.

This rearrangement joins TRBV30 to TRBJ2-2; D unclear. CDR3 length: 13 amino acids. The V gene lost 0 bases and the J gene lost 7 bases, with 9 bases spanning the gap. Germline V lookup: CDR1 GTSNPN, CDR2 SVGIG (reference sequence). CDR3 residues: CAWSVVLGGELFF. CDR3 bases: TGTGCCTGGAGTGTAGTGCTCGGCGGGGAGCTGTTTTTT.